This T cell receptor beta chain was identified during a study of cytomegalovirus exposure and HLA in healthy donors. With 60 Vbeta and 13 Jbeta primers, the PCR was carried out. The data were produced by immunoSEQ multiplex PCR, yet TCRdb's version contains in-frame clones alone and is incomplete. This sample has approximately 160,000 clones; around 68% occur once, and the top ten carry approximately 1.5%. J gave up 2 bases and V 1 base, and 1 base lay outside the gene matches. The CDR3 loop spans 14 amino acids. Per germline, CDR1 MGHRA and CDR2 YSYEKL. The sample comprised PBMCs. This sequence was found in a man aged 45 to 65 in good health and CMV-seronegative. This chain joins TRBV4-1 and TRBJ1-2; 7 bases are shared with TRBD1. CDR3 sequence reads: CASSQVDRNYGYTF. CDR3 in DNA: TGCGCCAGCAGCCAAGTGGACAGGAACTATGGCTACACCTTC.